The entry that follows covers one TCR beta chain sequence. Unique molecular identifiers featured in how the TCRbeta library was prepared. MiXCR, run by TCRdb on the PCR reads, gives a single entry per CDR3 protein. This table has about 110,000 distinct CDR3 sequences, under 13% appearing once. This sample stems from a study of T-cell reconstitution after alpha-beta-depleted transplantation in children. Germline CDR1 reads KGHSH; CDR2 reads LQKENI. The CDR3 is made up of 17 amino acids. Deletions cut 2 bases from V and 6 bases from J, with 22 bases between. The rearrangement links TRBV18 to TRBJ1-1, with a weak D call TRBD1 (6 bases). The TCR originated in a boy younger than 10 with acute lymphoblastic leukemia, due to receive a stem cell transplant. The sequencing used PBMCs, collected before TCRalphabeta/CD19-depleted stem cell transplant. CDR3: CASSPIEGGWRHAEAFF. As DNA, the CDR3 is TGTGCCAGCTCACCAATAGAAGGGGGTTGGCGTCACGCTGAAGCTTTCTTT.